This T cell receptor beta chain was sequenced during a study of T cell responses to AZD1222 COVID-19 vaccine. Study-wide results and limits: Clonal diversity was possibly underestimated, and white British individuals and females predominated among donors. Rises in breadth and depth of Spike-specific TCRs came after two AZD1222 doses. Across spike, vaccine-associated CD4 TCRs were found, dominant at 160-218 and 743-854. The number of AZD1222 recipients seropositive at baseline was only 6 or 7.

The CDR3 runs 15 residues. V lost 8 bases and J 8 bases, leaving 21 bases between the germline ends. Germline-derived CDR1 and CDR2 are MDHEN and SYDVKM. On this clone itself: Its cognate antigen is unknown.

Clones were read by immunoSEQ multiplex PCR, and TCRdb kept only the in-frame ones, dropping some. This table holds some 200,000 clones, approximately 95% found once. This TCR was sampled from an adult who received the AZD1222 COVID-19 vaccine. V is TRBV28 and J is TRBJ1-4; D unresolved. Sequenced material: peripheral blood, taken 28 days after the second AZD1222 dose. The CDR3 loop reads CASGLTDFLREKLFF. The CDR3, as DNA: TGTGCCAGCGGGCTAACGGACTTCTTGAGGGAAAAACTGTTTTTT.